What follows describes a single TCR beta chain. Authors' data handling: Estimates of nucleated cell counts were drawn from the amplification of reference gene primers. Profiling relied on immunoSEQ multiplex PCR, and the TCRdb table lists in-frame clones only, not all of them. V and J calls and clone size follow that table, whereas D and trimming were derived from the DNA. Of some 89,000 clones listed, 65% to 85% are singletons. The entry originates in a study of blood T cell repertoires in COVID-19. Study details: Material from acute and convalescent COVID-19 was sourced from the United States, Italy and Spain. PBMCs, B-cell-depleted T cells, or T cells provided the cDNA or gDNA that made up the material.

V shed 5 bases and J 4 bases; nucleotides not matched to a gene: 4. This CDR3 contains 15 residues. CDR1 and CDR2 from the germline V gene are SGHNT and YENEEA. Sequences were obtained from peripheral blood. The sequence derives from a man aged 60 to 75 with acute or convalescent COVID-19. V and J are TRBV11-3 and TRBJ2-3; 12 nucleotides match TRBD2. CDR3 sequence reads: CASSPRLAGADTQYF. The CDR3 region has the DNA TGTGCCAGCAGCCCTAGACTAGCGGGAGCAGATACGCAGTATTTT.